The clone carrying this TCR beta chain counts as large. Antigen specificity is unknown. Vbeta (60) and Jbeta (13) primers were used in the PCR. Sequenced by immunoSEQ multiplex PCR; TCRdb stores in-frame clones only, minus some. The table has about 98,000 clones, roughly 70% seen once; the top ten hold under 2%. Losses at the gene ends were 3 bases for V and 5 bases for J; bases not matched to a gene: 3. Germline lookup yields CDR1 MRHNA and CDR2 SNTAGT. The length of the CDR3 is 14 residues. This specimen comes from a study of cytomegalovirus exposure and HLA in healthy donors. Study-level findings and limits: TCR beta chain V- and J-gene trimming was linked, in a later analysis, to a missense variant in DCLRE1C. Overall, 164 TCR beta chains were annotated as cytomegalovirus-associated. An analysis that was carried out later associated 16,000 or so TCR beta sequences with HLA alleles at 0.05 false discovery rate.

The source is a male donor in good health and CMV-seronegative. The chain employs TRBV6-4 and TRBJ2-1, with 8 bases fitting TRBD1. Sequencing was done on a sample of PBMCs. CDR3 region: CASSETGENNEQFF. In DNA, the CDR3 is TGTGCCAGCAGTGAGACAGGGGAAAACAATGAGCAGTTCTTC.